This record concerns one T cell receptor beta chain sequence. Profiling relied on immunoSEQ multiplex PCR, and the TCRdb table lists in-frame clones only, not all of them. The top ten clones hold more than 9% of a sample with 65,000 to 95,000 clones, approximately 85% of them seen once. These data belong to a study of T cell responses to AZD1222 COVID-19 vaccine. Germline V lookup: CDR1 SGDLS, CDR2 YYNGEE. J was trimmed by 6 bases and V by 4 bases; bases with no gene match: 4. The CDR3 totals 13 residues. The genes are TRBV9 and TRBJ1-2; 9 bases line up with TRBD1. The sequenced sample was peripheral blood, obtained 28 days after the second AZD1222 dose. The sequence was collected from an adult who received the AZD1222 COVID-19 vaccine. CDR3 sequence: CASSYRGRNGYTF. The CDR3 region has the DNA TGTGCCAGCAGCTACAGGGGGCGAAATGGCTACACCTTC.